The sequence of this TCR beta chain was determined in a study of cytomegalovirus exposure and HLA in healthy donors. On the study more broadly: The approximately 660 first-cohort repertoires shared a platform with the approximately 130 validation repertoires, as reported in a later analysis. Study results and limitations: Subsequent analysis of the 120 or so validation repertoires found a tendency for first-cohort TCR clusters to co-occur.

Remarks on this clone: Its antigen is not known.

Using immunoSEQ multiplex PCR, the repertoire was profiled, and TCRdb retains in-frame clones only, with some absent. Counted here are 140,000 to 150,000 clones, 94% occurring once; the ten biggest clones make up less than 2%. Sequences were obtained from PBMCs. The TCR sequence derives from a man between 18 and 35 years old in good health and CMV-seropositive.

CDR3 DNA: TGTGCCAGCAGTGAACTTCGGGCGAACACCGGGGAGCTGTTTTTT. Its protein is CASSELRANTGELFF. The chain is built from TRBV2 and TRBJ2-2; D remains unclear. The germline V and J ends were trimmed by 2 bases and 0 bases, with 7 bases remaining between them. CDR1 and CDR2 (germline): SNHLY, FYNNEI. This CDR3 has 15 residues.